Below are 3 T cell receptor beta chains sequenced from a single sample in a study of circulating CD8 cells and anti-PD-1 response in melanoma. Sorting of live CD3+CD8+TCRalphabeta+ cells by PD-1 and/or TIGIT gave four subsets. TCR libraries were prepared from 15 ng of total RNA with the QIAseq Immune Repertoire TCR panel. TCRdb recomputed calls from the reads with MiXCR, one row per CDR3 protein. The profile shows fewer than 500 distinct CDR3 sequences, more than 10% of them singletons. This specimen consisted of CD8+ T cells from PBMCs, obtained at baseline or after one month of anti-PD-1 therapy (not recorded which). The source is a human donor with melanoma.

By proportion, this clonotype is medium-sized. CDR3 in amino acids: CSADDLGSTEAFF. CDR3 in DNA: TGCAGTGCCGATGACCTGGGGAGCACTGAAGCTTTCTTT. The rearrangement joins TRBV20-1 to TRBJ1-1; D unclear. Germline V gene data show CDR1 as DFQATT and CDR2 as SNEGSKA (reference sequence). The CDR3 sequence is 13 residues long. Between the trimmed V and J ends, which lost 6 bases and 4 bases, there was a span of 15 bases.

In this sample, this clonotype is medium-sized. The chain combines TRBV12-3 or TRBV12-4 with TRBJ2-2, with 7 bases identical to TRBD1. The V segment lost 11 bases and the J segment 0 bases; nucleotides outside the gene matches: 6. The CDR3 loop spans 14 amino acids. CDR3 region: CASGQTTNTGELFF. The CDR3, as DNA: TGTGCCTCGGGACAGACTACGAACACCGGGGAGCTGTTTTTT.

This clonotype is termed medium-sized (0.01 to 0.1%). This chain connects TRBV6-5 to TRBJ2-7, with D possibly matching TRBD2 (6 bases). The CDR3 loop spans 15 amino acids. V gave up 2 bases and J gave up 0 bases, with 11 bases separating them. CDR1 MNHEY and CDR2 SVGAGI come from the germline V gene. DNA for the CDR3: TGTGCCAGCAGTTACGGGGGGACCAGCTCCTACGAGCAGTACTTC. Protein sequence: CASSYGGTSSYEQYF.